This TCR beta chain originates from a study of cytomegalovirus exposure and HLA in healthy donors. Study observations and caveats: The authors later linked a missense DCLRE1C variant to TCR beta V- and J-gene trimming. The authors listed roughly 150 TCR beta chains as cytomegalovirus-associated.

This clone was picked up one time. Antigen specificity is unknown. Per germline, CDR1 GTSNPN and CDR2 SVGIG (reference sequence). This CDR3 has 14 amino acids. V was cut by 0 bases and J by 7 bases, with 12 bases left in between. The PCR used 60 Vbeta and 13 Jbeta primers. The protocol was immunoSEQ multiplex PCR, while the TCRdb copy is restricted to in-frame clones and leaves out a portion. The profile covers about 120,000 clones, with 60% to 75% appearing a single time and roughly 3% taken by the ten largest. Sequencing used PBMCs. The rearrangement links TRBV30 to TRBJ1-4, with D possibly TRBD1 on 5 matching bases. This TCR derives from a woman in her thirties or forties in good health and CMV-seropositive. The CDR3 DNA reads TGTGCCTGGAGTGTAGGCAGGGTCGGTGAAAAACTGTTTTTT. It encodes CAWSVGRVGEKLFF.